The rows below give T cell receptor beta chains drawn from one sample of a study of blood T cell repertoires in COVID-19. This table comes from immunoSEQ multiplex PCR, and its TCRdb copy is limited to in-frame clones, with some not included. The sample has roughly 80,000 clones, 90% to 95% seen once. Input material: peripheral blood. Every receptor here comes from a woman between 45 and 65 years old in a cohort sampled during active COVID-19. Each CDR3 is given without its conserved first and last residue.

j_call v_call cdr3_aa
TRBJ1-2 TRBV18 ASSPPAGYGYT
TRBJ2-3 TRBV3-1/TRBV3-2 ASSPAGPDTQY
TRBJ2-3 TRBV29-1 SVRQITDTQY
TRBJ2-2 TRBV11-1 ASSHQLGAGIGELF
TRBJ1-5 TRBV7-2 ASSAPGGPVGNQPQH
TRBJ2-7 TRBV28 ASSPGTTIYEQY
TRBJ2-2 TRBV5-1 ASSGGASGTNTGELF
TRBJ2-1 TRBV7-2 ASSLSGERDNEQF
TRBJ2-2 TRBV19 ATTRRGHRTGELF
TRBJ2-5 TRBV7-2 ASSHNRDLETQY
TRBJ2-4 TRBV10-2 ASSAGTRLY
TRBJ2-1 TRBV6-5 ASSSFEGAVLAEQF
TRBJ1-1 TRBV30 AFDRNTEAF
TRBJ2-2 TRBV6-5 ASKEYRELTGELF
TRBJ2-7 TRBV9 ASSVGTSGSAASYEQY
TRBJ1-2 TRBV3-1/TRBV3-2 ASSRQGISNYGYT
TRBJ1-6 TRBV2 ASGEGGRSPLH
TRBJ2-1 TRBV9 ASSEPGTGNNNEQF
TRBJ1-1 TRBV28 ASSLGSQGPTEAF
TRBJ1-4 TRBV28 ASSPPGGGEKLF
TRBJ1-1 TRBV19 ASMGGVTEAF
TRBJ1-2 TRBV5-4 ASSSSRELGYGYT
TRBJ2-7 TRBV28 ASSGSGSSYEQY
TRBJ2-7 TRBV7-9 ASSPAQGSGRNEQY
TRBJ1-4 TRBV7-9 ASRLDPGANEKLF
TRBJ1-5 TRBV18 ASSPRTGQPQH
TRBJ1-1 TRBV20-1 SARGQGQ
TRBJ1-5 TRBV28 ASSQNQPQH
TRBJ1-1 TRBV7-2 ASSTSQGYTEAF
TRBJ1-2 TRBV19 ASTSDRGSLYGYT
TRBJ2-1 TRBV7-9 ASTLAGGTYNEQF
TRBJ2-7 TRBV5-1 ASSLPGTAGEQY
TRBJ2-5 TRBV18 ASSRDRGETQY
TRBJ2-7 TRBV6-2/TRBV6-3 ASSYQAGGSNEQY
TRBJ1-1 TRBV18 ASLRTGQGTEAF
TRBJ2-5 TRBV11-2 ASSLGTGGQETQY
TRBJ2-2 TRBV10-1 ASSANGNALF